The T cell receptor beta chain described here comes from a study of T cell changes during pregnancy in multiple sclerosis. Trimming removed 4 bases from V and 5 bases from J; junction bases left unmatched: 13. Germline V gives CDR1 SGHNT, CDR2 YYREEE (reference sequence). CDR3 size: 16 residues. This table comes from immunoSEQ multiplex PCR, and its TCRdb copy is limited to in-frame clones, with some not included. The profile shows roughly 90,000 clones, just under 95% of them singletons. The chain employs TRBV5-4 and TRBJ1-1, with 8 bases lining up with TRBD1. The origin of this receptor is a female donor with multiple sclerosis, enrolled in a pregnancy study. Specimen: peripheral blood, collected in the first trimester of pregnancy. The CDR3 here is CASSHPGGKAGTEAFF. CDR3 in DNA: TGTGCCAGCAGCCACCCAGGGGGCAAGGCGGGGACTGAAGCTTTCTTT.